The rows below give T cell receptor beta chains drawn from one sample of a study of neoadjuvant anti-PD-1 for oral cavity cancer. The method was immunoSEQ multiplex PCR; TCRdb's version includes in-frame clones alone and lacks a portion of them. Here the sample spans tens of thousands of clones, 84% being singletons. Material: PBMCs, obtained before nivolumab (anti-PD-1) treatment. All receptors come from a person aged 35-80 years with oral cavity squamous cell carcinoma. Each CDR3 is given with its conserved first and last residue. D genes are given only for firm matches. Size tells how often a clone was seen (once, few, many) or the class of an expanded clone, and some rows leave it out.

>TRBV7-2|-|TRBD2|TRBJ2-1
TGTGCCAGCAGCACCACTAGCGGGATCGATGAGCAGTTCTTC
CASSTTSGIDEQFF
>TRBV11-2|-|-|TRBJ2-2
TGTGCCAGCAGCTTAGGGAGAATCACCGGGGAGCTGTTTTTT
CASSLGRITGELFF
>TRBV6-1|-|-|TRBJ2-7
TGTGCCAGCAGTGAATGGGGGCAGAGCTCCTACGAGCAGTACTTC
CASSEWGQSSYEQYF
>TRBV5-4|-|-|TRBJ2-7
TGTGCCAGCAGCTTAGATGTGCGTTACGAGCAGTACTTC
CASSLDVRYEQYF
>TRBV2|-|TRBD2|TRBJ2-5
TGTGCCAGCAGTGAAGAGGCTAGCGGCGCGCAAGAGACCCAGTACTTC
CASSEEASGAQETQYF
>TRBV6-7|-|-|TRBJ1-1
TGTGCCATGGAAGGGGGTGAAGCTTTCTTT
CAMEGGEAFF
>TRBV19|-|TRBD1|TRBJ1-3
TGTGCCAGTAGTACGGGACAGTCAGGAAACACCATATATTTT
CASSTGQSGNTIYF
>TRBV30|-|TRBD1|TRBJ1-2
TGTGCCTGGATATTTTCCCGGACAGGGAACTATGGCTACACCTTC
CAWIFSRTGNYGYTF
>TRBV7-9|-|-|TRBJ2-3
TGTGCCAGCATTGAGGGGGATACGCAGTATTTT
CASIEGDTQYF
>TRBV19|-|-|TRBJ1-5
TGTGCCAGTAATACTGGGGGGGGCTTTGGGCCCCAGCATTTT
CASNTGGGFGPQHF
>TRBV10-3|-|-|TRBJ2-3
TGTGCCACAAAATTGGGGGGTAGTGGCACAGATACGCAGTATTTT
CATKLGGSGTDTQYF
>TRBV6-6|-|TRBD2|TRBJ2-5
TGTGCCAGCAGTGGGCTGGGGGGGCAAGAGACCCAGTACTTC
CASSGLGGQETQYF
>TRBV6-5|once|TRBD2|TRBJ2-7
TGTGCCAGCAGTTACTCGGCTAGCGGGAGCACCTACGAGCAGTACTTC
CASSYSASGSTYEQYF
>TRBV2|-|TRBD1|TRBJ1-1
TGTGCCAGCAGCCCTAGACAGGGGCAGAGGGTTGAAGCTTTCTTT
CASSPRQGQRVEAFF
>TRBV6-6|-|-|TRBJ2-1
TGTGCCAGCAGTTACACGACTAGCAATGAGCAGTTCTTC
CASSYTTSNEQFF
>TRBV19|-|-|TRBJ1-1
TGTGCCAGTAACCTATTGGGGGAGACTGAAGCTTTCTTT
CASNLLGETEAFF
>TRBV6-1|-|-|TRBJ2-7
TGTGCCAGCAGTCTACAGAGCTCCTACGAGCAGTACTTC
CASSLQSSYEQYF
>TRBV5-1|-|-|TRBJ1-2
TGCGCCAGCAGCAGCTTTGAGGACGGCTATGGCTACACCTTC
CASSSFEDGYGYTF